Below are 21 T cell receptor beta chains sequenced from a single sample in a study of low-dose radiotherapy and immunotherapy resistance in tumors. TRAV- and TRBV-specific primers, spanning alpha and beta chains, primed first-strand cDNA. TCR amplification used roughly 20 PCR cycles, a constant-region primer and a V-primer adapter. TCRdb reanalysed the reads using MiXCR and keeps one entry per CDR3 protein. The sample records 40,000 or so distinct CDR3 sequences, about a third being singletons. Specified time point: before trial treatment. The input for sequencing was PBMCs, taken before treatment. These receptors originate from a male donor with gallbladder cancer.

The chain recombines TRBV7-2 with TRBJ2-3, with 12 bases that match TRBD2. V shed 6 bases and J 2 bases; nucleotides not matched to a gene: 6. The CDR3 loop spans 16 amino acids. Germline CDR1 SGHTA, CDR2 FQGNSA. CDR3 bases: TGTGCCAGCAGGCCTGGACTAGCGGGAACCACAGATACGCAGTATTTT. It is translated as CASRPGLAGTTDTQYF.

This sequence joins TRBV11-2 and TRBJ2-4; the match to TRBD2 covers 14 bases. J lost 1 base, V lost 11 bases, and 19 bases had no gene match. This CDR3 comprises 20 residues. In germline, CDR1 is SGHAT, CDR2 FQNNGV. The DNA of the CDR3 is TGTGCCGGGAGGCGGGGCACCGGGACTAGCGGGAGTCTGGCCAAAAACATTCAGTACTTC. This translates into CAGRRGTGTSGSLAKNIQYF.

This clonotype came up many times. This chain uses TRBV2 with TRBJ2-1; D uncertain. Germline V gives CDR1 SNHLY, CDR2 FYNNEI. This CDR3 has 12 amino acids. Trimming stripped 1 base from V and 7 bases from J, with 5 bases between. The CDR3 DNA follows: TGTGCCAGCAGTGAAGTCGATAATGAGCAGTTCTTC. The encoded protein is CASSEVDNEQFF.

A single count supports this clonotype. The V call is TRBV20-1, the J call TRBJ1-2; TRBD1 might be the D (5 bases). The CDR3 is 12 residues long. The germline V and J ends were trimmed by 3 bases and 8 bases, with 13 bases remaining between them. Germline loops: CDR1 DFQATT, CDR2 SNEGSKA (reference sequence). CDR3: CSARNAGRGYTF. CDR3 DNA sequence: TGCAGTGCTAGGAACGCAGGGAGGGGCTACACCTTC.

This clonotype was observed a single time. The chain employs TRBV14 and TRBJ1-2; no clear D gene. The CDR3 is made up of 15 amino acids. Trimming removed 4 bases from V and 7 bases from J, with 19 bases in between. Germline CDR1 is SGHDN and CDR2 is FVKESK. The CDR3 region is CASSPFRVAASGYTF. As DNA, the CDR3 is TGTGCCAGCAGCCCATTCCGCGTTGCGGCATCTGGCTACACCTTC.

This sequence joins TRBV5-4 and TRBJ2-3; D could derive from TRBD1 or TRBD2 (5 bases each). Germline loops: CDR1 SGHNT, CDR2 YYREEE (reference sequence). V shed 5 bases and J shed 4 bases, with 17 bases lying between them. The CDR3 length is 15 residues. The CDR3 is CASRTRAREADTQYF. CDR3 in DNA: TGTGCCAGCAGAACGAGGGCCAGGGAAGCAGATACGCAGTATTTT.

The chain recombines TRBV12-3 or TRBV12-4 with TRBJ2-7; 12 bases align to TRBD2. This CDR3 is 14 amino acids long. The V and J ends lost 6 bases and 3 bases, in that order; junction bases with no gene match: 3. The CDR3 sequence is CASSRLAGDYEQYF. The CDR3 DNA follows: TGTGCCAGCAGCCGACTAGCGGGGGACTACGAGCAGTACTTC.

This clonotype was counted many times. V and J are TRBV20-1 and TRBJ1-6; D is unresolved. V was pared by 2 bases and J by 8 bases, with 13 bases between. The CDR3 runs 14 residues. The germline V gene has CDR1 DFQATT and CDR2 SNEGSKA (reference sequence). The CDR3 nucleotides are TGCAGTGCTAGACCCGGGTCGGGTGATTCACCCCTCCACTTT. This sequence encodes CSARPGSGDSPLHF.

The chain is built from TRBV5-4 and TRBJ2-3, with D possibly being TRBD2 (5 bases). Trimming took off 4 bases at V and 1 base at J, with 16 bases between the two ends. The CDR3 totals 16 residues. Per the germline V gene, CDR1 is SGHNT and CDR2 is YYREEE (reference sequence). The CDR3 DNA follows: TGTGCCAGCAGCCCGAAGGTTCTAGCCGGCACAGATACGCAGTATTTT. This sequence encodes CASSPKVLAGTDTQYF.

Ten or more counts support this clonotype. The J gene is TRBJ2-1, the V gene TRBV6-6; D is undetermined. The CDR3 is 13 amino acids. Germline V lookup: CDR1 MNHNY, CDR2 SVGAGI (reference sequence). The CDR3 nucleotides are TGTGCAGAGAGCGTGGGCGGTTGGAATGAGCAGTTCTTC. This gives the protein CAESVGGWNEQFF.

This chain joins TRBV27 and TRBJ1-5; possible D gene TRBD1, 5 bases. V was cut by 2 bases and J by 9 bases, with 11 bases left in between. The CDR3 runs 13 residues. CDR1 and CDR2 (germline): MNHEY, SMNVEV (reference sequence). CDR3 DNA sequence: TGTGCCAGCAGTTTAAACGGCCAGGGGCCCCAGCATTTT. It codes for CASSLNGQGPQHF.

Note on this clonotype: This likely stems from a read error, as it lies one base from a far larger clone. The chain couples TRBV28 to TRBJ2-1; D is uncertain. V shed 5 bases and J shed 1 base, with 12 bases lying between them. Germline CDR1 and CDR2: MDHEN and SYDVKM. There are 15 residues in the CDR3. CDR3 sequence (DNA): TGTGCCAGCAGTGATAGAGCGATTTCCTACAATGAGCAGTTCTTC. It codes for CASSDRAISYNEQFF.

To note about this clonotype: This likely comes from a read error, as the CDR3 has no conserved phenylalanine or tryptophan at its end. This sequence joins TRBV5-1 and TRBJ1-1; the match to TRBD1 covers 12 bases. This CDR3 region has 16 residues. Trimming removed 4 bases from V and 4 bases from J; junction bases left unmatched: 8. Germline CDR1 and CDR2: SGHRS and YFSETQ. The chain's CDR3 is CASSTAGTGGGTEAFL. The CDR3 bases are TGCGCCAGCAGCACGGCCGGGACAGGGGGCGGCACTGAAGCTTTCCTA.

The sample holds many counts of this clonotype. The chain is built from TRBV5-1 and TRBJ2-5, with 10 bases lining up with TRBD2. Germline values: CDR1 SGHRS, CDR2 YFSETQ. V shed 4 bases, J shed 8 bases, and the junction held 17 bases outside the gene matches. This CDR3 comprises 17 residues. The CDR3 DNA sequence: TGCGCCAGCAGCCCCCTGACGAGCGGGGGGGCCGGGGAAACCCAGTACTTC. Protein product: CASSPLTSGGAGETQYF. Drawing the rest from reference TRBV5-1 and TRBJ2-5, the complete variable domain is KAGVTQTPRYLIKTRGQQVTLSCSPISGHRSVSWYQQTPGQGLQFLFEYFSETQRNKGNFPGRFSGRQFSNSRSEMNVSTLELGDSALYLCASSPLTSGGAGETQYFGPGTRLLVL.

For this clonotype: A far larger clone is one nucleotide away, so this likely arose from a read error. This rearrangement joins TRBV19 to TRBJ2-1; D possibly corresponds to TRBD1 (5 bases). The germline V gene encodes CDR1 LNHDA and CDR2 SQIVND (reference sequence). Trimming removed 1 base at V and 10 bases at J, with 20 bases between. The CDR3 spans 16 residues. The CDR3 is CASSIVGADLPREQFF. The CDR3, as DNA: TGTGCCAGTAGTATAGTAGGGGCGGACCTACCCCGCGAGCAGTTCTTC.

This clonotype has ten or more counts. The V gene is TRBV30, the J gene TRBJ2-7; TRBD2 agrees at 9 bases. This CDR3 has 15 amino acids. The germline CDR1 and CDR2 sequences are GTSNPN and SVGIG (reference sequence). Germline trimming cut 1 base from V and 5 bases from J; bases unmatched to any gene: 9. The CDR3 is CAWSGGSGRRNEQYF. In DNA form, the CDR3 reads TGTGCCTGGAGTGGGGGGAGCGGGAGGCGCAACGAGCAGTACTTC.

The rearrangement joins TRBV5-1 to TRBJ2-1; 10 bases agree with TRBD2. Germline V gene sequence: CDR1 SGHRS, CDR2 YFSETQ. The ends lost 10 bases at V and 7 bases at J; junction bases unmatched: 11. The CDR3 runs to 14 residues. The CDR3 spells CAGREGLARNEQFF. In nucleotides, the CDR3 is TGCGCCGGCCGGGAGGGACTAGCGAGGAATGAGCAGTTCTTC.

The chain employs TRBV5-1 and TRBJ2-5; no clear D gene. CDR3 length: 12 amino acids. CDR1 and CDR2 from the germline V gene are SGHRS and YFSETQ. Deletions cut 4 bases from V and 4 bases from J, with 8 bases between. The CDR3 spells CASSKGTETQYF. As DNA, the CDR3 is TGCGCCAGCAGCAAAGGAACAGAGACCCAGTACTTC.

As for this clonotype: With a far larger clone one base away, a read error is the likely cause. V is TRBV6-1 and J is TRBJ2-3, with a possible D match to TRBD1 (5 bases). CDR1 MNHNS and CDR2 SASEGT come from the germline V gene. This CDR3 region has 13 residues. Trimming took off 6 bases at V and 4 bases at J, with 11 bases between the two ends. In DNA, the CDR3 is TGTGCCAGCAGCAGAGCAGGGTCAGATACGCAGTATTTT. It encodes CASSRAGSDTQYF.

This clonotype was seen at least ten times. In nucleotides, the CDR3 is TGCGCCAGCAGCCAAGAGGAGAGCTTAACAGATACGCAGTATTTT. Its protein is CASSQEESLTDTQYF. The V gene is TRBV4-1, the J gene TRBJ2-3; D remains unclear. The CDR3 totals 15 residues. V shed 0 bases and J shed 3 bases, with 10 bases lying between them. CDR1 is MGHRA and CDR2 is YSYEKL in the germline V gene.

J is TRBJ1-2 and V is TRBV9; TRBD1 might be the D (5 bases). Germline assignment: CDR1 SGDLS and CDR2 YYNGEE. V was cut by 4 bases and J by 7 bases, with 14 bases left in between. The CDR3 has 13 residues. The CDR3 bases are TGTGCCAGCAGCAGGGACTCCGCCGTTGGCTACACCTTC. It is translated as CASSRDSAVGYTF.